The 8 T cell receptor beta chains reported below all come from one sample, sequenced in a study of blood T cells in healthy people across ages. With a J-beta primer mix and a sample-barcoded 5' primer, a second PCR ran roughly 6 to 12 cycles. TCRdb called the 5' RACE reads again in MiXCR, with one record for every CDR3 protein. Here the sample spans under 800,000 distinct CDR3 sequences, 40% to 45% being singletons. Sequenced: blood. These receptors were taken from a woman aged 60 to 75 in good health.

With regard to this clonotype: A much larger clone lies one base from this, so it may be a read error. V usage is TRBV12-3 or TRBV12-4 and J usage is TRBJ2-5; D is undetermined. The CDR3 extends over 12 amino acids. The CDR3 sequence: CACSAVPETQYF. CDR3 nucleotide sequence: TGTGCCTGCAGTGCCGTTCCGGAGACCCAGTACTTC.

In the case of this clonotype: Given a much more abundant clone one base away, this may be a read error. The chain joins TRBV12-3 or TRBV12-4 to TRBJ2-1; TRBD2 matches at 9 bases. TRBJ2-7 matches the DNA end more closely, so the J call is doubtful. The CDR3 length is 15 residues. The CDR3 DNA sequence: TGTGCCAGCAGTTTACAAGCGGGAGGCAACAATGAGCAGTACTTC. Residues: CASSLQAGGNNEQYF.

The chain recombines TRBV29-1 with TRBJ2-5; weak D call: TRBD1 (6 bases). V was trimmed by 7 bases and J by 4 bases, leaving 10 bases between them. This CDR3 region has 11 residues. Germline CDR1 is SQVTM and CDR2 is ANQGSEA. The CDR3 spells CSDSRGETQYF. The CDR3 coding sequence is TGCAGCGATTCCAGGGGAGAGACCCAGTACTTC.

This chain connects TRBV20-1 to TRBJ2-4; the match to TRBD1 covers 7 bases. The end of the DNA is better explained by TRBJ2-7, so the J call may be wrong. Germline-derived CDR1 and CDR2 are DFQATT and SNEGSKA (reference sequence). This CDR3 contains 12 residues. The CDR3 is CSADGQAYEQYF. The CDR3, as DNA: TGCAGTGCTGACGGACAGGCCTACGAGCAGTACTTC.

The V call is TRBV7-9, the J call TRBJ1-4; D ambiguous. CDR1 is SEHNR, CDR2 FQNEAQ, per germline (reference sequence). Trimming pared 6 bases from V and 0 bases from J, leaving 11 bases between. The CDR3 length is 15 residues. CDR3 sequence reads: CASRATSSTNEKLFF. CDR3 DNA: TGTGCCAGCAGAGCAACAAGTTCAACTAATGAAAAACTGTTTTTT.

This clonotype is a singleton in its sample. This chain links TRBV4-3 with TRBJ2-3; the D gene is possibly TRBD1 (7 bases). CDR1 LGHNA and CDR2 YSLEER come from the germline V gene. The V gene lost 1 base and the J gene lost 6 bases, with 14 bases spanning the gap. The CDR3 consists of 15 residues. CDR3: CASSQGRGLADTQYF. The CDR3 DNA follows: TGCGCCAGCAGCCAAGGAAGGGGGCTAGCGGATACGCAGTATTTT.

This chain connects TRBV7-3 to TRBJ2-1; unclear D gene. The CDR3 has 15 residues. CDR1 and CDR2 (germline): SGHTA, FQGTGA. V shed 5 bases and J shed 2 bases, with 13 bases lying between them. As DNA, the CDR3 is TGTGCCAGCAGCCCTACTGTGGGTACCTACAATGAGCAGTTCTTC. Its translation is CASSPTVGTYNEQFF.

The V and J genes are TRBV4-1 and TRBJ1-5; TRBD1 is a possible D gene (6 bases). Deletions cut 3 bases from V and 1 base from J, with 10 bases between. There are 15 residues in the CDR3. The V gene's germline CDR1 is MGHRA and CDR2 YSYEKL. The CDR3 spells CASSQETGSNQPQHF. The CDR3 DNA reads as TGCGCCAGCAGCCAGGAAACAGGGAGCAATCAGCCCCAGCATTTT.